A selection of T cell receptor beta chains follows, all from one sample in a study of radiotherapy plus CTLA-4 blockade in lung cancer. Data came from immunoSEQ multiplex PCR; TCRdb stores just in-frame clones and leaves some out. The data contain 85,000 to 90,000 clones, about 87% of them seen just once; the ten biggest clones take up about a sixth. The sample consisted of peripheral blood, taken from a patient treated with radiotherapy plus ipilimumab. These TCRs come from a human donor with non-small cell lung cancer that progressed on radiotherapy plus ipilimumab. The CDR3 runs from the conserved cysteine through the conserved F or W. Each record gives: CDR3 protein, CDR3 DNA, CDR3 length, J gene, D gene, clone size, V gene. The D gene is left open where the match is weak. Not all rows give a size; the values are once, few, many and, for expanded clones, a class.

CDR3aa: CASSLVDGTNYGYTF
CDR3nt: TGTGCCAGCAGCTTAGTGGACGGCACTAACTATGGCTACACCTTC
len: 15
j_gene: TRBJ1-2
d_gene: NA
abundance: NA
v_gene: TRBV7-8

CDR3aa: CASSNPTTNTGELFF
CDR3nt: TGTGCCAGCTCAAACCCGACAACGAACACCGGGGAGCTGTTTTTT
len: 15
j_gene: TRBJ2-2
d_gene: NA
abundance: NA
v_gene: TRBV18

CDR3aa: CATLPNLGYTDTQYF
CDR3nt: TGTGCCACGCTCCCGAATCTGGGGTATACAGATACGCAGTATTTT
len: 15
j_gene: TRBJ2-3
d_gene: NA
abundance: NA
v_gene: TRBV10-3

CDR3aa: CASSPGLAGGQETQYF
CDR3nt: TGCGCCAGCAGCCCCGGACTAGCGGGGGGCCAAGAGACCCAGTACTTC
len: 16
j_gene: TRBJ2-5
d_gene: TRBD2
abundance: few
v_gene: TRBV5-1

CDR3aa: CAIGLAGGRTDTQYF
CDR3nt: TGTGCCATCGGACTAGCGGGAGGCCGCACAGATACGCAGTATTTT
len: 15
j_gene: TRBJ2-3
d_gene: TRBD2
abundance: NA
v_gene: TRBV6-5

CDR3aa: CASSPRRSNTGELFF
CDR3nt: TGTGCCAGCTCCCCCCGTCGTTCGAACACCGGGGAGCTGTTTTTT
len: 15
j_gene: TRBJ2-2
d_gene: NA
abundance: NA
v_gene: TRBV6-1

CDR3aa: CATDRGYEQYF
CDR3nt: TGTGCCACCGACAGGGGATACGAGCAGTACTTC
len: 11
j_gene: TRBJ2-7
d_gene: TRBD1
abundance: NA
v_gene: TRBV28

CDR3aa: CASSDGDRGFLDSPLHF
CDR3nt: TGTGCCAGCAGCGACGGGGACAGGGGGTTTTTAGATTCACCCCTCCACTTT
len: 17
j_gene: TRBJ1-6
d_gene: TRBD1
abundance: NA
v_gene: TRBV7-9

CDR3aa: CASSYPGQGNTEAFF
CDR3nt: TGTGCCAGCAGTTACCCCGGACAGGGTAACACTGAAGCTTTCTTT
len: 15
j_gene: TRBJ1-1
d_gene: TRBD1
abundance: NA
v_gene: TRBV6-6

CDR3aa: CASGGQSYEQYF
CDR3nt: TGTGCCAGCGGGGGACAGTCCTACGAGCAGTACTTC
len: 12
j_gene: TRBJ2-7
d_gene: TRBD1
abundance: NA
v_gene: TRBV11-1

CDR3aa: CASSVGGGDSKSSYNEQFF
CDR3nt: TGTGCCAGCAGCGTAGGGGGAGGAGACAGCAAGAGCTCCTACAATGAGCAGTTCTTC
len: 19
j_gene: TRBJ2-1
d_gene: NA
abundance: NA
v_gene: TRBV9

CDR3aa: CAISPQENTEAFF
CDR3nt: TGTGCCATCAGTCCCCAGGAGAACACTGAAGCTTTCTTT
len: 13
j_gene: TRBJ1-1
d_gene: NA
abundance: once
v_gene: TRBV10-3

CDR3aa: CASSVAGARNTEAFF
CDR3nt: TGTGCCAGCAGTGTTGCGGGGGCGCGAAACACTGAAGCTTTCTTT
len: 15
j_gene: TRBJ1-1
d_gene: NA
abundance: NA
v_gene: TRBV2